The clone carrying this T cell receptor beta chain has a single count. The sample holds other DNA sequences that translate to the same CDR3. The entry originates in a study of Ad26.COV2.S vaccination and SARS-CoV-2 variants. The CDR3 has 12 residues. The V and J ends lost 3 bases and 7 bases respectively, with 7 bases between them. Sequenced by immunoSEQ multiplex PCR; TCRdb stores in-frame clones only, minus some. This table holds 450,000 to 550,000 clones, roughly nine tenths found once. Treatment here: over 15 received Ad26.COV2.S at low or high dose, single or two shots; 5 received placebo; per-sample allocation not given. Day 63 after the first injection of vaccine or placebo was the sampling time.

The receptor was isolated from a person aged 18-65 years who received the Ad26.COV2.S COVID-19 vaccine or a placebo. Sequenced here: peripheral blood, sampled in a trial of Ad26.COV2.S vaccine versus placebo. This sequence joins TRBV12-3 or TRBV12-4 and TRBJ2-1, with D uncertain. The CDR3 DNA is TGTGCCAGCAGTTTCTACTCTAATGAGCAGTTCTTC. Its protein is CASSFYSNEQFF.